The source of this T cell receptor (beta chain) is a study of cytomegalovirus exposure and HLA in healthy donors. Sampled while nominally healthy, donors likely had unrecorded immune exposures. Trimming cost V 5 bases and J 6 bases; bases outside gene matches: 6. Germline V CDR1 and CDR2: SGHNT, YYREEE (reference sequence). This CDR3 region has 14 residues. Findings of the study overall: Presence/absence analyses treated sequencing depth as roughly uniform across donors. Researchers counted around 150 TCR beta chains as cytomegalovirus-associated.

Both 60 Vbeta primers and 13 Jbeta primers went into the PCR. The protocol was immunoSEQ multiplex PCR, while the TCRdb copy is restricted to in-frame clones and leaves out a portion. Counted here are hundreds of thousands of clones, roughly 68% occurring once; the ten biggest clones make up approximately 2.5%. In the case of this clone: The target antigen is unknown.

The material sequenced was PBMCs. This clonotype was obtained from a man between 40 and 49 years old in good health and CMV-seropositive. This chain uses TRBV5-4 with TRBJ1-2, with TRBD1 matching 11 bases. The CDR3: CASSFGTGGNGYTF. CDR3 in DNA: TGTGCCAGCAGTTTTGGGACAGGGGGGAATGGCTACACCTTC.